One and the same sample provided the 9 T cell receptor beta chains below, sequenced in a study of blood T cell repertoires in COVID-19. Assay: immunoSEQ multiplex PCR; the TCRdb copy retains only in-frame clones and omits some. This repertoire shows around 14,000 clones, approximately 90% found once; its top ten account for 2.5% to 3.5%. The sequenced sample consisted of peripheral blood. The receptors come from a human donor in a cohort sampled during active COVID-19.

The chain links TRBV7-2 to TRBJ1-2; D might be TRBD1 (5 bases). The germline CDR1 and CDR2 sequences are SGHTA and FQGNSA. Trimming took 8 bases from V and 8 from J, leaving 18 bases between them. The length of the CDR3 is 13 residues. DNA for the CDR3: TGTGCCAGCCTCGTAGGGGCCACCTTCGGCTACACCTTC. This codes for CASLVGATFGYTF.

This chain uses TRBV18 with TRBJ1-5; D is perhaps TRBD1 (6 bases). Trimming stripped 3 bases from V and 3 bases from J, with 12 bases between. CDR3 size: 15 residues. Germline V gene data show CDR1 as KGHSH and CDR2 as LQKENI. The CDR3 DNA follows: TGTGCCAGCTCACCTGACAGGCCCTCCAATCAGCCCCAGCATTTT. Translated: CASSPDRPSNQPQHF.

This chain uses TRBV5-8 with TRBJ2-5; possible D gene TRBD2, 6 bases. The CDR3 is made up of 14 amino acids. The germline V and J ends were trimmed by 4 bases and 6 bases, with 16 bases remaining between them. CDR1 and CDR2 (germline): SGHTS, YDEGEE. The CDR3 DNA follows: TGTGCCAGCAGCGGCGGGGCAGGGTACAAGACCCAGTACTTC. It translates to CASSGGAGYKTQYF. Full variable domain (remainder filled in from reference TRBV5-8 and TRBJ2-5): EAGVTQSPTHLIKTRGQQATLRCSPISGHTSVYWYQQALGLGLQFLLWYDEGEERNRGNFPPRFSGRQFPNYSSELNVNALELEDSALYLCASSGGAGYKTQYFGPGTRLLVL.

The genes are TRBV7-3 and TRBJ1-1; weak D call: TRBD1 (6 bases). This CDR3 has 15 residues. V gave up 8 bases and J gave up 2 bases, with 18 bases separating them. Per the germline V gene, CDR1 is SGHTA and CDR2 is FQGTGA. CDR3 in DNA: TGTGCCAGCCGGATGGACAGTTTCGAAAACACTGAAGCTTTCTTT. Protein product: CASRMDSFENTEAFF. The full variable domain, completed using reference TRBV7-3 and TRBJ1-1, is GAGVSQTPSNKVTEKGKYVELRCDPISGHTALYWYRQSLGQGPEFLIYFQGTGAADDSGLPNDRFFAVRPEGSVSTLKIQRTERGDSAVYLCASRMDSFENTEAFFGQGTRLTVV.

This clone was recorded only once. The V and J genes are TRBV3-1 (or the pseudogene TRBV3-2) and TRBJ2-7; 8 nucleotides line up with TRBD1. The length of the CDR3 is 14 residues. The germline gives CDR1 LGHDT, CDR2 YNNKEL (reference sequence). The V and J ends lost 1 base and 3 bases, in that order; junction bases with no gene match: 2. CDR3 nucleotides: TGTGCCAGCAGCCAAGGACAGGGGAGCTACGAGCAGTACTTC. Its protein product is CASSQGQGSYEQYF.

This chain joins TRBV6-5 and TRBJ2-2; 10 nucleotides align to TRBD1. There are 15 residues in the CDR3. In germline, CDR1 is MNHEY, CDR2 SVGAGI. With V trimmed by 7 bases and J by 2 bases, 4 bases remained unmatched. Here the CDR3 DNA reads TGTGCCAGCATATGGACAGGGGGTAACACCGGGGAGCTGTTTTTT. Its protein product is CASIWTGGNTGELFF.

The chain couples TRBV25-1 to TRBJ1-2; 9 nucleotides line up with TRBD1. The CDR3 contains 15 residues. Trimming took 4 bases from V and 4 from J; bases not matched to a gene: 7. The germline V gene encodes CDR1 MGHDK and CDR2 SYGVNS. This CDR3 is CASSASGTGSYGYTF. Written as DNA, the CDR3 is TGTGCCAGCAGTGCCTCCGGGACAGGGAGCTATGGCTACACCTTC.

This sequence joins TRBV6-5 and TRBJ1-2; D is unclear. Trimming removed 7 bases at V and 4 bases at J, with 13 bases between. The CDR3 extends over 13 amino acids. CDR1 MNHEY and CDR2 SVGAGI come from the germline V gene. The CDR3 nucleotides are TGTGCCAGCACCCGAGCCGGCGGCTATGGCTACACCTTC. Protein sequence: CASTRAGGYGYTF.

The V call is TRBV5-1, the J call TRBJ2-2; D may be TRBD2 (5 bases). CDR3 length equals 14 residues. Trimming removed 2 bases from V and 5 bases from J, with 10 bases in between. Germline loops: CDR1 SGHRS, CDR2 YFSETQ. Here the CDR3 DNA reads TGCGCCAGCAGCTTACTAGAACCGACCGGGGAGCTGTTTTTT. As protein: CASSLLEPTGELFF.